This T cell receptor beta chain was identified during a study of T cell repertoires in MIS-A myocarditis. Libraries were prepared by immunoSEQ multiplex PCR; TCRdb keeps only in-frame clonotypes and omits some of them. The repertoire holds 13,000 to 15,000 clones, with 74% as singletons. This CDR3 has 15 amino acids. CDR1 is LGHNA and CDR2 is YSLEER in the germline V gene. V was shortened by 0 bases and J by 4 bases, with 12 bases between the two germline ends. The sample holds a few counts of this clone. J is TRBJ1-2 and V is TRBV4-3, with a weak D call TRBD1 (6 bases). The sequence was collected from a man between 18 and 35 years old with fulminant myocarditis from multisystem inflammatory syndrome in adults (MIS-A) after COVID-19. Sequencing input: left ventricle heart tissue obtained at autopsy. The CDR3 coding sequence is TGCGCCAGCAGCCAAGAGTGGGACACAGCCTATGGCTACACCTTC. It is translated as CASSQEWDTAYGYTF.